One sample yielded the 27 T cell receptor beta chains listed below, sequenced in a study of cytomegalovirus exposure and HLA in healthy donors. 13 Jbeta primers and 60 Vbeta primers were used for the PCR. Sequencing was performed with immunoSEQ multiplex PCR; in TCRdb, only in-frame clones are kept and a portion is missing. Among about 130,000 clones listed, roughly 70% were seen once. Sequencing was done on a sample of PBMCs. These receptor sequences come from a woman aged 40 to 50 in good health and CMV-seropositive.

The chain is built from TRBV5-4 and TRBJ2-1; 11 bases are shared with TRBD2. V dropped 3 bases and J dropped 7; count of bases not matched to a gene: 9. Germline CDR1 reads SGHNT; CDR2 reads YYREEE (reference sequence). The CDR3 has 16 residues. The CDR3, as DNA: TGTGCCAGCAGCTCGGAACTAGCGGGGGTCCGTAATGAGCAGTTCTTC. Its protein is CASSSELAGVRNEQFF.

This clone was seen a handful of times. This rearrangement joins TRBV27 to TRBJ2-7; 7 bases match TRBD2. CDR3 length: 15 residues. The germline V gene encodes CDR1 MNHEY and CDR2 SMNVEV (reference sequence). Trimming took 4 bases from V and 2 from J; bases not matched to a gene: 8. The CDR3 here is CASSSATGGTYEQYF. DNA for the CDR3: TGTGCCAGCAGTTCTGCGACGGGAGGCACCTACGAGCAGTACTTC.

This clone has just one count. V gene TRBV19 combines with J gene TRBJ1-1; 12 nucleotides line up with TRBD1. Losses at the gene ends were 5 bases for V and 3 bases for J; bases not matched to a gene: 16. The CDR3 runs 19 residues. CDR1 is LNHDA, CDR2 SQIVND, per germline (reference sequence). CDR3 region: CASSPHLGGQGAGDTEAFF. The CDR3 nucleotides read TGTGCCAGTAGTCCTCATTTGGGGGGACAGGGGGCCGGGGACACTGAAGCTTTCTTT.

V gene TRBV30 combines with J gene TRBJ2-2; TRBD2 agrees at 13 bases. In germline, CDR1 is GTSNPN, CDR2 SVGIG (reference sequence). Losses at the gene ends were 6 bases for V and 6 bases for J; bases not matched to a gene: 10. The CDR3 contains 16 residues. CDR3 sequence reads: CACPGTSGIRAGELFF. CDR3 in DNA: TGTGCCTGTCCCGGGACTAGCGGGATTCGGGCCGGGGAGCTGTTTTTT.

This chain joins TRBV27 and TRBJ2-7, with 9 bases fitting TRBD1. Germline V lookup: CDR1 MNHEY, CDR2 SMNVEV (reference sequence). J was trimmed by 7 bases and V by 4 bases; bases with no gene match: 8. The CDR3 totals 14 residues. CDR3 amino acids: CASSSIQGAYEQYF. For the CDR3, the DNA is TGTGCCAGCAGTTCGATACAGGGGGCGTATGAGCAGTACTTC.

This sequence joins TRBV5-1 and TRBJ2-5, with 10 bases that match TRBD2. Losses at the gene ends were 5 bases for V and 4 bases for J; bases not matched to a gene: 11. The CDR3 length is 16 residues. The germline CDR1 and CDR2 sequences are SGHRS and YFSETQ. CDR3 sequence: CASRDLAGAGGETQYF. In nucleotides, the CDR3 is TGCGCCAGCAGGGATCTAGCGGGAGCGGGGGGAGAGACCCAGTACTTC.

The chain is built from TRBV5-1 and TRBJ2-2; 9 nucleotides match TRBD2. The germline CDR1 and CDR2 sequences are SGHRS and YFSETQ. With V trimmed by 2 bases and J by 5 bases, 4 bases remained unmatched. The CDR3 runs to 15 residues. In nucleotides, the CDR3 is TGCGCCAGCAGCTTAGGGCTAGCGGGGACCGGGGAGCTGTTTTTT. Translated, it gives CASSLGLAGTGELFF. The full variable domain, rest sourced from reference TRBV5-1 and TRBJ2-2, is KAGVTQTPRYLIKTRGQQVTLSCSPISGHRSVSWYQQTPGQGLQFLFEYFSETQRNKGNFPGRFSGRQFSNSRSEMNVSTLELGDSALYLCASSLGLAGTGELFFGEGSRLTVL.

V is TRBV7-2 and J is TRBJ2-1, with 10 nucleotides matching TRBD1. The CDR3 sequence is 15 residues long. Germline CDR1 reads SGHTA; CDR2 reads FQGNSA. The ends lost 3 bases at V and 14 bases at J; junction bases unmatched: 13. As DNA, the CDR3 is TGTGCCAGCAGCTTGGGGACAGGGGCCCTGGGAGGAAAGTTCTTC. Translated: CASSLGTGALGGKFF.

The chain recombines TRBV15 with TRBJ1-2; a possible D gene is TRBD1 (5 bases). Germline V gene lookup returns CDR1 LNHNV and CDR2 YYDKDF (reference sequence). This CDR3 comprises 15 residues. V was shortened by 1 base and J by 0 bases, with 9 bases between the two germline ends. The CDR3 coding sequence is TGTGCCACCAGCAGAGGGGGCGTAGCTAACTATGGCTACACCTTC. Translated: CATSRGGVANYGYTF.

This clone showed up just a few times. The rearrangement uses TRBV4-2 and TRBJ2-3; the match to TRBD2 covers 15 bases. V trimming: 4 bases; J trimming: 3 bases; junction bases outside the gene matches: 8. The CDR3 is 18 residues long. CDR1 is LGHNA and CDR2 is YNFKEQ in the germline V gene. CDR3 protein: CASSPRTSGGAGTDTQYF. The CDR3 DNA is TGTGCCAGCAGCCCGCGGACTAGCGGGGGGGCCGGGACAGATACGCAGTATTTT.

The V call is TRBV11-2, the J call TRBJ2-5; no firm D call. The J call is uncertain, as TRBJ2-7 better fits the DNA end. The CDR3 is 11 residues long. CDR1 SGHAT and CDR2 FQNNGV come from the germline V gene. The CDR3 protein is CASSNSYEQYF. The CDR3 DNA follows: TGTGCCAGCAGCAACAGCTACGAGCAGTACTTC.

J is TRBJ1-1 and V is TRBV7-9; D is ambiguous. Looked up from germline, CDR1 is SEHNR and CDR2 is FQNEAQ (reference sequence). V was pared by 3 bases and J by 5 bases, with 10 bases between. The CDR3 sequence is 13 residues long. CDR3 region: CASSLGTGTEAFF. For the CDR3, the DNA is TGTGCCAGCAGCTTGGGCACGGGGACTGAAGCTTTCTTT.

This chain joins TRBV27 and TRBJ1-4, with 7 bases aligning to TRBD1. Looked up from germline, CDR1 is MNHEY and CDR2 is SMNVEV (reference sequence). This CDR3 contains 17 residues. Unmatched junction bases numbered 4, after V lost 0 bases and J lost 0 bases. Here the CDR3 reads CASSLSYRGTTNEKLFF. In DNA, the CDR3 is TGTGCCAGCAGTTTATCGTACAGGGGAACAACTAATGAAAAACTGTTTTTT.

The rearrangement links TRBV7-9 to TRBJ1-3; D may be TRBD1 (5 bases). This CDR3 is 16 amino acids long. Trimming removed 4 bases from V and 0 bases from J, with 13 bases in between. Germline V gene data show CDR1 as SEHNR and CDR2 as FQNEAQ (reference sequence). The CDR3 DNA is TGTGCCAGCAGCTGGACCACAGGTATCTCTGGAAACACCATATATTTT. Translating it yields CASSWTTGISGNTIYF. The whole variable domain, filled in from reference TRBV7-9 and TRBJ1-3, reads DTGVSQNPRHKITKRGQNVTFRCDPISEHNRLYWYRQTLGQGPEFLTYFQNEAQLEKSRLLSDRFSAERPKGSFSTLEIQRTEQGDSAMYLCASSWTTGISGNTIYFGEGSWLTVV.

The chain recombines TRBV18 with TRBJ1-1; 11 nucleotides match TRBD1. The length of the CDR3 is 16 residues. Germline values: CDR1 KGHSH, CDR2 LQKENI. V lost 1 base and J lost 4; bases outside the gene matches: 5. CDR3 protein: CASSPLGQGASTEAFF. The CDR3, as DNA: TGTGCCAGCTCACCACTCGGACAGGGGGCGTCCACTGAAGCTTTCTTT. The entire variable domain, with the rest obtained from reference TRBV18 and TRBJ1-1, is as follows: NAGVMQNPRHLVRRRGQEARLRCSPMKGHSHVYWYRQLPEEGLKFMVYLQKENIIDESGMPKERFSAEFPKEGPSILRIQQVVRGDSAAYFCASSPLGQGASTEAFFGQGTRLTVV.

J is TRBJ2-7 and V is TRBV5-6; 8 positions agree with TRBD1. Trimming at V came to 4 bases and at J to 7 bases, leaving 10 bases not matched to a gene. The CDR3 totals 14 residues. CDR1 is SGHDT and CDR2 is YYEEEE in the germline V gene. CDR3 residues: CASSPDPRGQEQYF. The DNA of the CDR3 is TGTGCCAGCAGCCCCGACCCCAGGGGGCAAGAGCAGTACTTC.

The CDR3 sequence: CASSQDRELDTIYF. The CDR3 DNA reads TGCGCCAGCAGCCAAGATCGGGAGTTAGACACCATATATTTT. The chain links TRBV4-1 to TRBJ1-3; unclear D gene. Germline CDR1 MGHRA, CDR2 YSYEKL. V lost 0 bases to trimming and J lost 8 bases, with 11 bases between them. The CDR3 is 14 amino acids.

This clone has only a few counts. This chain links TRBV27 with TRBJ2-5; 8 bases align to TRBD2. The J call may be incorrect, as the DNA end agrees better with TRBJ2-7. CDR3 length: 14 residues. Germline V gene sequence: CDR1 MNHEY, CDR2 SMNVEV (reference sequence). CDR3 amino acids: CASSRLATSYEQYF. The CDR3 bases are TGTGCCAGCAGCCGACTAGCGACCTCCTACGAGCAGTACTTC.

The genes are TRBV28 and TRBJ2-7, with TRBD1 as a possible D gene (6 bases). The CDR3 contains 12 residues. CDR1 and CDR2 (germline): MDHEN, SYDVKM. V was clipped by 7 bases and J by 3 bases, with 10 bases between them. The DNA for the CDR3 is TGTGCCAGCAACAGACAGGACTACGAGCAGTACTTC. Its protein product is CASNRQDYEQYF.

The chain has TRBV19 and TRBJ2-1, with TRBD2 matching over 7 bases. Unmatched junction bases numbered 12, after V lost 1 base and J lost 12 bases. Looked up from germline, CDR1 is LNHDA and CDR2 is SQIVND (reference sequence). The CDR3 is 15 residues long. DNA for the CDR3: TGTGCCAGTAGTATAGCCGGTAGCGGGTGGAATCGGCAGTTCTTC. This sequence encodes CASSIAGSGWNRQFF. Full variable domain (remainder filled in from reference TRBV19 and TRBJ2-1): DGGITQSPKYLFRKEGQNVTLSCEQNLNHDAMYWYRQDPGQGLRLIYYSQIVNDFQKGDIAEGYSVSREKKESFPLTVTSAQKNPTAFYLCASSIAGSGWNRQFFGPGTRLTVL.

J is TRBJ2-2 and V is TRBV28; D gene uncertain. Trimming pared 6 bases from V and 1 base from J, leaving 6 bases between. CDR3 length: 13 residues. From germline, CDR1 is MDHEN and CDR2 SYDVKM. CDR3 residues: CASRTENTGELFF. The CDR3 coding sequence is TGTGCCAGCAGAACAGAGAACACCGGGGAGCTGTTTTTT.

Note on this clone: At the DNA level, this CDR3 is encoded by other sequences in the same sample as well. The CDR3 loop is CASTRTGMNTEAFF. As DNA, the CDR3 is TGTGCCAGCACTCGGACAGGGATGAACACTGAAGCTTTCTTT. The chain has TRBV27 and TRBJ1-1; 8 nucleotides line up with TRBD1. The germline V gene has CDR1 MNHEY and CDR2 SMNVEV (reference sequence). V lost 7 bases and J lost 0; bases outside the gene matches: 4. CDR3 length equals 14 residues.

This clone was found a few times. At one end, the junction sequence differs from germline, possibly due to a read error. The chain combines TRBV5-1 with TRBJ2-4; 7 nucleotides agree with TRBD1. The CDR3 extends over 14 amino acids. Germline assignment: CDR1 SGHRS and CDR2 YFSETQ. CDR3 nucleotides: TGCGCCAGCAGCCTAACATCCCAGGGACAGTATCTCCGCTTC. Amino acids: CASSLTSQGQYLRF.

The V gene is TRBV4-2, the J gene TRBJ2-7; D possibly corresponds to TRBD2 (6 bases). CDR1 LGHNA and CDR2 YNFKEQ come from the germline V gene. Trimming cost V 1 base and J 5 bases, with 15 bases left between them. The CDR3 is made up of 15 amino acids. The CDR3 protein is CASSQGRGPGDEQYF. DNA of the CDR3: TGTGCCAGCAGCCAAGGGAGGGGACCTGGGGACGAGCAGTACTTC.

V and J are TRBV7-2 and TRBJ2-2; maybe TRBD1 (5 bases). The germline CDR1 and CDR2 sequences are SGHTA and FQGNSA. The V end was cut by 6 bases, the J end by 0 bases, with 11 bases between. This CDR3 has 15 amino acids. CDR3 in DNA: TGTGCCAGCAGTCGCGACAGAACGAACACCGGGGAGCTGTTTTTT. Translating gives CASSRDRTNTGELFF.

V usage is TRBV10-2 and J usage is TRBJ1-1, with 7 bases aligning to TRBD1. The CDR3 contains 13 residues. From germline, CDR1 is WSHSY and CDR2 SAAADI. After removal of 6 bases from V and 3 bases from J, the junction contained 4 bases not matched to a gene. CDR3 DNA sequence: TGCGCCAGCAGGTACCAGGGGGACACTGAAGCTTTCTTT. It is translated as CASRYQGDTEAFF.

The gene calls are TRBV27 and TRBJ2-7; D call uncertain. CDR1 MNHEY and CDR2 SMNVEV come from the germline V gene (reference sequence). Trimming shortened V by 4 bases and J by 0 bases, and 13 bases separated the two germline ends. This CDR3 comprises 15 residues. CDR3 bases: TGTGCCAGCAGTTCGGTGGAGACTGGCTCCTACGAGCAGTACTTC. It specifies CASSSVETGSYEQYF.